This TCR beta chain stems from a study of blood T cell repertoires in COVID-19. Study in general: COVID-19 samples, acute and convalescent, were from the United States, Italy and Spain. T cells, B-cell-depleted T cells, or PBMCs supplied cDNA or gDNA.

The germline gives CDR1 SGHDN, CDR2 FVKESK. CDR3 length: 15 amino acids. Trimming stripped 4 bases from V and 2 bases from J, with 11 bases between. As processed by the authors: Estimation of nucleated cell counts relied on the amplification of reference gene primers. The assay was immunoSEQ multiplex PCR, and TCRdb's table has in-frame clones only and misses some. The V and J calls and clone size come from that table; D and trimming were worked out from the DNA. The table has 130,000 to 150,000 clones, 80% to 90% seen once. The specimen sequenced was peripheral blood. The source of this sequence is a woman in her forties with acute or convalescent COVID-19. The gene calls are TRBV14 and TRBJ2-2; no clear D. The CDR3 reads CASSRWQRNTGELFF. DNA of the CDR3: TGTGCCAGCAGCCGCTGGCAGCGTAACACCGGGGAGCTGTTTTTT.